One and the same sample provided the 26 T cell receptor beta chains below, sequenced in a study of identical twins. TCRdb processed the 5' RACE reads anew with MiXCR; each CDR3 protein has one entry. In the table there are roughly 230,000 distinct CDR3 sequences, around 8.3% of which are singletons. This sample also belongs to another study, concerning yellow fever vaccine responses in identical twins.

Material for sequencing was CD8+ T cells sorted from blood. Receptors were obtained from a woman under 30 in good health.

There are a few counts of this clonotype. The CDR3 sequence is CSVEGDTGDNEQFF. The CDR3 DNA reads as TGCAGCGTTGAAGGGGACACAGGGGACAATGAGCAGTTCTTC. The chain links TRBV29-1 to TRBJ2-1; 7 bases agree with TRBD1. Germline V lookup: CDR1 SQVTM, CDR2 ANQGSEA. J was trimmed by 5 bases and V by 1 base; bases with no gene match: 5. The CDR3 covers 14 residues.

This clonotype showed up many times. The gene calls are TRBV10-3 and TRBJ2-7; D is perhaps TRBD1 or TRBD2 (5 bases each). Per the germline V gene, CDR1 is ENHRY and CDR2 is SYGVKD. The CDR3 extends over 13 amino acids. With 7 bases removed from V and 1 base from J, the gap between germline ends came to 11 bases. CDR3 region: CAINSGASYEQYF. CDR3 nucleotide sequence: TGTGCCATCAACTCCGGGGCGTCCTACGAGCAGTACTTC.

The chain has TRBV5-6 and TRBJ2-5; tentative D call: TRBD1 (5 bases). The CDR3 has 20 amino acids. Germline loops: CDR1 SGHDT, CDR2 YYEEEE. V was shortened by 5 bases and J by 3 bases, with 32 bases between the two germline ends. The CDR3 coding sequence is TGTGCCAGCAGGATTTTATTACACGGAAGGCAGGGCCGACCCGAAGAGACCCAGTACTTC. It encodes CASRILLHGRQGRPEETQYF.

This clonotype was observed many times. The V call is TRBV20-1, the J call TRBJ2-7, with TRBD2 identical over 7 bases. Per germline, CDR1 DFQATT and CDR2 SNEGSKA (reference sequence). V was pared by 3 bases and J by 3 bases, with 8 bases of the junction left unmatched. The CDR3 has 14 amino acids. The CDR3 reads CSASKGRAIYEQYF. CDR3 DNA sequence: TGCAGTGCTAGCAAGGGGAGGGCAATCTACGAGCAGTACTTC.

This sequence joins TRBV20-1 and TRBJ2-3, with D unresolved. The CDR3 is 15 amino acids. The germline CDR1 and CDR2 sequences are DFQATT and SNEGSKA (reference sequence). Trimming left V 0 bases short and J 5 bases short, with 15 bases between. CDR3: CSARDWGNTGDTQYF. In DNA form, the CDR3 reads TGCAGTGCTAGAGATTGGGGAAACACGGGAGATACGCAGTATTTT.

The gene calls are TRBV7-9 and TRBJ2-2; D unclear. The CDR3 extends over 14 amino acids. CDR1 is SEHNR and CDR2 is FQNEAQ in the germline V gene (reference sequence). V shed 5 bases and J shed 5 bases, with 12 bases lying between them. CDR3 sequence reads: CASSPQGWTGELFF. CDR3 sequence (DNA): TGTGCCAGCAGCCCACAAGGGTGGACCGGGGAGCTGTTTTTT.

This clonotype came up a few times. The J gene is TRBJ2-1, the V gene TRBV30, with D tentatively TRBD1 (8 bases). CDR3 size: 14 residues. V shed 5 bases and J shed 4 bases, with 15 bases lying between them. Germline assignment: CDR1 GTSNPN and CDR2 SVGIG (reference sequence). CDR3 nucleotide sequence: TGTGCCTGGGGGGGGGGGACAGGATACAATGAGCAGTTCTTC. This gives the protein CAWGGGTGYNEQFF.

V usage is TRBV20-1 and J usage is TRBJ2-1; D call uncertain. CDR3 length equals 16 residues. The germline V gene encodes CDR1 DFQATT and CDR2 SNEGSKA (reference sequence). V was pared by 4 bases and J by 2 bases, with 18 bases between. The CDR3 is CSAITSDTSPYNEQFF. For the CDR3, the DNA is TGCAGTGCTATCACCAGTGACACATCTCCCTACAATGAGCAGTTCTTC.

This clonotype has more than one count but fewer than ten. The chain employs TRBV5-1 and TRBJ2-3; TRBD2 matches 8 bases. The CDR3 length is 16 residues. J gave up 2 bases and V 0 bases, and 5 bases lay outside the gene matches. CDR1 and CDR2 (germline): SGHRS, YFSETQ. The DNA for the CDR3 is TGCGCCAGCAGCTTGGGACTAGCGAGCTACACAGATACGCAGTATTTT. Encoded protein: CASSLGLASYTDTQYF.

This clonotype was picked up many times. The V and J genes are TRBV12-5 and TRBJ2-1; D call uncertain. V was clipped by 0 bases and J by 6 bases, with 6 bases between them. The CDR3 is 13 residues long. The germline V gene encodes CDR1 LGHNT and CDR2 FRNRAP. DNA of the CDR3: TGTGCTAGTGGTTTGGTAGTCAGCAATGAGCAGTTCTTC. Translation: CASGLVVSNEQFF.

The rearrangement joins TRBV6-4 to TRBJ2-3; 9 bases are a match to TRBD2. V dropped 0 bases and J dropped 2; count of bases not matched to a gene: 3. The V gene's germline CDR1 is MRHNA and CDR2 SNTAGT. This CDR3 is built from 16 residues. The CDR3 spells CASSDSAGGYTDTQYF. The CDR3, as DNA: TGTGCCAGCAGTGACTCCGCGGGGGGGTACACAGATACGCAGTATTTT.

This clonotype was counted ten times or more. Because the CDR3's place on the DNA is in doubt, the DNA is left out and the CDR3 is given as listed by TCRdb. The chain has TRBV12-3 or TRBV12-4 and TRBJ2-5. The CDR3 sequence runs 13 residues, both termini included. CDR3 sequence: CASSFLEKETQYF.

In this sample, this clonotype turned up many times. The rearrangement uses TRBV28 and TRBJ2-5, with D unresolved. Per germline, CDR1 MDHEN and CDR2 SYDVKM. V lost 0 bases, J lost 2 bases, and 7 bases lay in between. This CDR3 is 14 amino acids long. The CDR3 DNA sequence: TGTGCCAGCAGTTTATGGGGCAGTCAAGAGACCCAGTACTTC. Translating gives CASSLWGSQETQYF.

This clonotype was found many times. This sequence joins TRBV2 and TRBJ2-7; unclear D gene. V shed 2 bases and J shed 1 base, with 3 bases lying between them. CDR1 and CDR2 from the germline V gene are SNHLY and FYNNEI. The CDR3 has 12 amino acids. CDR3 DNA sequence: TGTGCCAGCAGTGAACGGTCCTACGAGCAGTACTTC. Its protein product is CASSERSYEQYF.

DNA of the CDR3: TGCGCCAGCAGCCAAGATATTCAAGGGCAGGGGGAGCTGTTTTTT. Translation: CASSQDIQGQGELFF. This rearrangement joins TRBV4-1 to TRBJ2-2; D gene ambiguous. Germline V gives CDR1 MGHRA, CDR2 YSYEKL. The V end lost 0 bases, the J end lost 8 bases, and 13 bases lay between the germline ends. The CDR3 runs 15 residues.

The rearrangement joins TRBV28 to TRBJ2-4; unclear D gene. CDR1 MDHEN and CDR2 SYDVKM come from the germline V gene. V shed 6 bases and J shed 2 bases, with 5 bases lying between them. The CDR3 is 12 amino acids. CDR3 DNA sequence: TGTGCCAGCAGACGACCCAAAAACATTCAGTACTTC. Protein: CASRRPKNIQYF.

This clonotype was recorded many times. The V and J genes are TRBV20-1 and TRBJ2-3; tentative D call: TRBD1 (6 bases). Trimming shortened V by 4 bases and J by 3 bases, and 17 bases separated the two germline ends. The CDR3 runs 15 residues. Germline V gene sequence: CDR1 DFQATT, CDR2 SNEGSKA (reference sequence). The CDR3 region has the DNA TGCAGTGCTATTCCATACAGGGTTAGGACAGATACGCAGTATTTT. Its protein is CSAIPYRVRTDTQYF.

In DNA form, the CDR3 reads TGCAGTGCTAGGGAGGTGGGGGGACAGGCATTGAATGAGCAGTTCTTC. Protein sequence: CSAREVGGQALNEQFF. This sequence joins TRBV20-1 and TRBJ2-1; 8 bases are shared with TRBD1. The CDR3 extends over 16 amino acids. In germline, CDR1 is DFQATT, CDR2 SNEGSKA (reference sequence). Losses at the gene ends were 3 bases for V and 7 bases for J; bases not matched to a gene: 14.

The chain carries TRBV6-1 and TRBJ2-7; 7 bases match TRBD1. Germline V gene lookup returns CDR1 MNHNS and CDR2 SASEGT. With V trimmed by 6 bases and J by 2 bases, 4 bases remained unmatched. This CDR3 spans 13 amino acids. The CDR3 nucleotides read TGTGCCAGCAGATCAGGGGGTCCCTACGAGCAGTACTTC. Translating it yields CASRSGGPYEQYF.

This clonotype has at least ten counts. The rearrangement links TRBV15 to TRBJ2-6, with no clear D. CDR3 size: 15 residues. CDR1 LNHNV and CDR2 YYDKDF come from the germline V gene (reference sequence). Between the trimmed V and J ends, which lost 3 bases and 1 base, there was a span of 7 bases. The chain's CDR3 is CATSRDGSGANVLTF. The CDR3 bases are TGTGCCACCAGCAGGGACGGTTCTGGGGCCAACGTCCTGACTTTC.

Here the CDR3 reads CASSQDGAGRRGELFF. Written as DNA, the CDR3 is TGCGCCAGCAGCCAAGATGGGGCGGGCAGACGCGGGGAGCTGTTTTTT. The rearrangement uses TRBV4-3 and TRBJ2-2; TRBD1 or TRBD2 may be the D gene (5 bases each). This CDR3 comprises 16 residues. The V and J ends lost 0 bases and 7 bases respectively, with 15 bases between them. Germline CDR1 is LGHNA and CDR2 is YSLEER.

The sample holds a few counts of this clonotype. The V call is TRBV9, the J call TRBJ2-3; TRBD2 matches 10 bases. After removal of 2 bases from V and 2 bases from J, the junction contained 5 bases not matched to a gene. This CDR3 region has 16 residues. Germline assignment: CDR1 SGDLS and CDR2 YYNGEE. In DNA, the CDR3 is TGTGCCAGCAGCGTCGCTAGCGGGGGAAACACAGATACGCAGTATTTT. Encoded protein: CASSVASGGNTDTQYF.

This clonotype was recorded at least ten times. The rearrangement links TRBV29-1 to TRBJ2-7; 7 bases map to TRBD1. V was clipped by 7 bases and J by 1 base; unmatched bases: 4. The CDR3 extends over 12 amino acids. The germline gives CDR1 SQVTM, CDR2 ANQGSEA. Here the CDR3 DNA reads TGCAGCGCAGGACAGGATTCCTACGAGCAGTACTTC. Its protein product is CSAGQDSYEQYF.

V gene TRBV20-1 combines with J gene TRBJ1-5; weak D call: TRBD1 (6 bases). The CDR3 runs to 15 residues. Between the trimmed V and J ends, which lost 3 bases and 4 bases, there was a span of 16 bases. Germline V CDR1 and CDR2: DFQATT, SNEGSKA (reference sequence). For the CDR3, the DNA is TGCAGTGCTAGGGGACGGACAGAAGCTAATCAGCCCCAGCATTTT. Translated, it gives CSARGRTEANQPQHF.

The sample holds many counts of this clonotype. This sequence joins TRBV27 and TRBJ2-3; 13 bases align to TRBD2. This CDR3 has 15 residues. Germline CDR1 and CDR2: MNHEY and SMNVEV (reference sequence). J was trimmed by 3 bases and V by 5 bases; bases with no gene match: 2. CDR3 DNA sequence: TGTGCCAGCAGTCAGGGACTAGCGGGGACAGATACGCAGTATTTT. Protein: CASSQGLAGTDTQYF.

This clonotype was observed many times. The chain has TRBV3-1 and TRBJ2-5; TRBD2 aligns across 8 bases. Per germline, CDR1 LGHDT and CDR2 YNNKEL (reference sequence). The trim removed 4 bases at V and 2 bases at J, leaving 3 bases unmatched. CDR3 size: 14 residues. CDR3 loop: CASSLGTSQETQYF. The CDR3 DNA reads TGTGCCAGCAGCCTCGGGACTAGTCAAGAGACCCAGTACTTC.